This T cell receptor beta chain was sequenced in a study of shared clonotypes between healthy human individuals. Study-level points and caveats: Represented diversity (both genetic and exposure-history) was limited by the small number of donors. The study generally estimated greater richness for naive than memory subsets. Shared across a few donors were around 5% of the naive CD4 clonotypes.

Naive CD8 cells were CD45RO-negative, positively selected for CCR7, excluding terminally differentiated effector memory CD45RA+ cells. The genomic DNA of each subset was split evenly across several immunoSEQ plates. The protocol was immunoSEQ multiplex PCR, while the TCRdb copy is restricted to in-frame clones and leaves out a portion. This sample has just over 2,000,000 clones, with approximately 94% found just once. Comment on this clone: Its antigen is not identified.

Input material: naive CD8+ T cells sorted from blood. This sequence originates from a man aged 18 to 29 in good health.

CDR3 coding DNA: TGCAGCGTTGTAGTGACAGGGGGCGAAAAACTGTTTTTT. This sequence encodes CSVVVTGGEKLFF. The V and J genes are TRBV29-1 and TRBJ1-4; the match to TRBD1 covers 10 bases. Trimming took 4 bases from V and 8 from J; bases not matched to a gene: 4. The CDR3 sequence is 13 residues long. Germline values: CDR1 SQVTM, CDR2 ANQGSEA.